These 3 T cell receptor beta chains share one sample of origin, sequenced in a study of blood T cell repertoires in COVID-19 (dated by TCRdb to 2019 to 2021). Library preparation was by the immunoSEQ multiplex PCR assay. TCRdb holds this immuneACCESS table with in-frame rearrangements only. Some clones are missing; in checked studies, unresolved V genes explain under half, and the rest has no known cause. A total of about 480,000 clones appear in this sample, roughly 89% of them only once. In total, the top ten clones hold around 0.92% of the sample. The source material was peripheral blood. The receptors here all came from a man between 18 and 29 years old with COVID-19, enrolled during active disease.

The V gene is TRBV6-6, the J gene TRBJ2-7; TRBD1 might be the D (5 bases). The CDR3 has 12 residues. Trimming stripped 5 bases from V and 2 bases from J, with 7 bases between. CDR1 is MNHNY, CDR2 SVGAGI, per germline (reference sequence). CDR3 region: CASSDRTYEQYF. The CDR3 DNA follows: TGTGCCAGCAGTGACAGAACCTACGAGCAGTACTTC.

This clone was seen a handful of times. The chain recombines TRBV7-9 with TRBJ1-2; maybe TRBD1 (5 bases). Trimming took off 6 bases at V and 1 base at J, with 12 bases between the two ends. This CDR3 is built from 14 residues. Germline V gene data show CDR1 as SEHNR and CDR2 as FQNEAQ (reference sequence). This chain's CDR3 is CASSSSGHNYGYTF. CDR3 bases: TGTGCCAGCAGTTCATCAGGACATAACTATGGCTACACCTTC.

CDR3 in amino acids: CASSLANGGGQETQYF. CDR3 nucleotide sequence: TGTGCCAGCAGCTTGGCCAATGGCGGGGGGCAAGAGACCCAGTACTTC. V and J are TRBV5-6 and TRBJ2-5; 8 nucleotides align to TRBD2. The germline gives CDR1 SGHDT, CDR2 YYEEEE. V shed 0 bases, J shed 2 bases, and the junction held 6 bases outside the gene matches. The CDR3 sequence is 16 residues long.